This TCR beta chain originates from a study of blood T cell repertoires in COVID-19. About the study: From T cells, B-cell-depleted T cells, or PBMCs came the material, which was cDNA or gDNA.

TCRdb's copy holds only in-frame clones and misses some; the assay was immunoSEQ multiplex PCR. The data show fewer than 450,000 clones, with 88% seen just once and around 6.6% held by the top ten. The receptor was isolated from a woman between 65 and 79 years old with COVID-19, enrolled during active disease. Sequencing was performed on peripheral blood.

CDR3 loop: CASSPPDRVTEAFF. The CDR3 bases are TGTGCCAGCTCACCCCCGGACAGGGTCACTGAAGCTTTCTTT. The genes are TRBV18 and TRBJ1-1; 8 bases agree with TRBD1. The V gene's germline CDR1 is KGHSH and CDR2 LQKENI. The CDR3 is made up of 14 amino acids. V lost 3 bases, J lost 4 bases, and 4 bases stayed unmatched.